This TCR beta chain was captured in a study of cytomegalovirus exposure and HLA in healthy donors. TCRdb keeps only in-frame clones here, not all; method: immunoSEQ multiplex PCR. Of 57,000 or so clones listed, more than 85% are singletons. A note on this clone: Its antigen is not identified.

A roughly 120-subject validation cohort, separate from the approximately 610-subject first cohort, supplied the donors. Germline CDR1 reads SGHTS; CDR2 reads YDEGEE. There are 13 residues in the CDR3. With 4 bases clipped from V and 4 bases from J, the junction kept 2 bases outside the gene matches. Broader study findings: Rarity characterized most TCR sequences, yet some public TCRs appeared in many donors. The tendency of first-cohort TCR clusters to co-occur in the 110 or so validation repertoires emerged from a later analysis. Some TCR beta chains (over 150 of them) were listed as cytomegalovirus-associated.

The TCR comes from a woman aged 30 to 39 in good health and CMV-seronegative. Sequencing input: PBMCs. The chain links TRBV5-8 to TRBJ1-5, with TRBD1 matching 7 bases. CDR3 region: CASSPTGNQPQHF. DNA of the CDR3: TGTGCCAGCAGCCCGACAGGGAATCAGCCCCAGCATTTT. The complete variable domain, with remaining parts taken from reference TRBV5-8 and TRBJ1-5, reads EAGVTQSPTHLIKTRGQQATLRCSPISGHTSVYWYQQALGLGLQFLLWYDEGEERNRGNFPPRFSGRQFPNYSSELNVNALELEDSALYLCASSPTGNQPQHFGDGTRLSIL.